The rows below give T cell receptor beta chains drawn from one sample of a study of blood T cell repertoires in COVID-19. Clones were read by immunoSEQ multiplex PCR, and TCRdb kept only the in-frame ones, dropping some. Counted here are approximately 130,000 clones, 75% to 90% occurring once; the ten biggest clones make up around 4.1%. Sequenced input: peripheral blood. These receptors were obtained from a human donor in a cohort sampled during active COVID-19. Each CDR3 is given with its conserved first and last residue. A D gene is named only where the DNA matches it firmly. Not all rows give a size; the values are once, few, many and, for expanded clones, a class.

j_call	clone_size	v_call	d_call	cdr3_nt	cdr3_aa
TRBJ2-2	few	TRBV19	.	TGTGCCAGTAGTTTCACTAGCGGGGAGCTGTTTTTT	CASSFTSGELFF
TRBJ2-5	.	TRBV15	.	TGTGCCACCAGCAGAGGGGAGTCGAAGACCCAGTACTTC	CATSRGESKTQYF
TRBJ2-1	.	TRBV9	TRBD1	TGTGCCAGCAGCCGGACAGGATACTACAATGAGCAGTTCTTC	CASSRTGYYNEQFF
TRBJ2-5	.	TRBV2	TRBD2	TGTGCCAGCAGTGACCCCGGGACTAGGGATTCGGAGACCCAGTACTTC	CASSDPGTRDSETQYF
TRBJ2-1	.	TRBV7-2	TRBD2	TGTGCCAGCAGCTGGAGCGGGAGGGCCTACTACAATGAGCAGTTCTTC	CASSWSGRAYYNEQFF
TRBJ2-4	.	TRBV4-1	.	TGCGCCAGCGGCCGGTATCGGGAGTCGACTAAAACGAACATTCAGTACTTC	CASGRYRESTKTNIQYF
TRBJ2-1	.	TRBV1	.	TGCACCAGCAGCCAAGAAACCTTCGTGACCCTAGCGGGGGGCCCGAGCTCCTACAATGAGCAGTTCTTC	CTSSQETFVTLAGGPSSYNEQFF
TRBJ1-2	.	TRBV7-2	TRBD1	TGTGCCAGCAGCTTAGTAACGGTTCGGGACAGACTCTATGGCTACACCTTC	CASSLVTVRDRLYGYTF
TRBJ2-1	few	TRBV19	TRBD1	TGTGCCAGTAAGGGACAGGGGGTAGAGCAGTTCTTC	CASKGQGVEQFF
TRBJ2-7	.	TRBV27	.	TGTGCCAGCAGTCCCTCCTCCGGGGAAAGCTCCTACGAGCAGTACTTC	CASSPSSGESSYEQYF
TRBJ1-1	.	TRBV27	.	TGTGCCAGTGGGGCCAGGGGACGGACTGAAGCTTTCTTT	CASGARGRTEAFF
TRBJ1-1	.	TRBV5-1	.	TGCGCCAGCAGCTTGGTACAGACCACTGAAGCTTTCTTT	CASSLVQTTEAFF
TRBJ2-1	.	TRBV30	.	TGTGCCTGGGCCGGGACTGCAATTTACAATGAGCAGTTCTTC	CAWAGTAIYNEQFF
TRBJ2-1	.	TRBV10-3	.	TGTGCCATCAGTGAGAGCGGTGGAAATGAGCAGTTCTTC	CAISESGGNEQFF
TRBJ2-5	.	TRBV6-5	.	TGTGCCAGCAGTACAGGGGAGACCCAGTACTTC	CASSTGETQYF
TRBJ1-2	.	TRBV19	TRBD1	TGTGCCAGTAGGATGTTCCGGGACAGGAACTATGGCTACACCTTC	CASRMFRDRNYGYTF
TRBJ1-2	.	TRBV5-1	.	TGCGCCAGCAGCTTGGTACAAGGGGATGGCTACACCTTC	CASSLVQGDGYTF
TRBJ1-2	once	TRBV4-3	.	TGCGCCAGCAGCCAAGCATCTTTGTCGGGTGGCTACACCTTC	CASSQASLSGGYTF
TRBJ2-3	.	TRBV5-4	.	TGTGCCAGCAGCTTGGCACGGGGGACAGATACGCAGTATTTT	CASSLARGTDTQYF
TRBJ1-2	.	TRBV9	.	TGTGCCAGCAGCCCACGACAGGAGAACTATGGCTACACCTTC	CASSPRQENYGYTF
TRBJ1-5	.	TRBV7-9	TRBD1	TGTGCCAGCAGCCTGGGACAGAGAGATAGCAATCAGCCCCAGCATTTT	CASSLGQRDSNQPQHF
TRBJ1-6	.	TRBV2	.	TGTGCCAGCAGTGAAGAACCTAATAATTCACCCCTCCACTTT	CASSEEPNNSPLHF
TRBJ2-1	.	TRBV10-3	TRBD2	TGTGCCATCAGTGAGTCGGGGGGGCTAGCGGGAGACAATGAGCAGTTCTTC	CAISESGGLAGDNEQFF
TRBJ1-1	.	TRBV5-5	TRBD1	TGTGCCAGCTTCGGGACAGGGGTGATGAACACTGAAGCTTTCTTT	CASFGTGVMNTEAFF
TRBJ2-1	.	TRBV5-6	.	TGTGCCAGCAGCTTGGTCGGAGGTGAGCAGTTCTTC	CASSLVGGEQFF
TRBJ2-5	.	TRBV5-4	TRBD2	TGTGCCAGCAGCTTGGACGGGTTCGGGGGGCAAGAGACCCAGTACTTC	CASSLDGFGGQETQYF
TRBJ1-3	.	TRBV10-3	.	TGTGCCATCAGAAATACGGGATCTGGAAACACCATATATTTT	CAIRNTGSGNTIYF
TRBJ2-2	few	TRBV7-2	.	TGTGCCAGCAGCCCTTTTCGGAGCGGGGAGCTGTTTTTT	CASSPFRSGELFF
TRBJ2-7	.	TRBV10-3	.	TGTGCCATCTGGGCGGGGGCTAATACCTACGAGCAGTACTTC	CAIWAGANTYEQYF
TRBJ2-2	.	TRBV10-3	.	TGTGCCATCGGAGGGACCGGGGAGCTGTTTTTT	CAIGGTGELFF
TRBJ1-2	once	TRBV2	TRBD1	TGTGCCAGCAGCTGGGACAGGGGGCAAGGCTACACCTTC	CASSWDRGQGYTF
TRBJ1-2	once	TRBV19	TRBD1	TGTGCCAGCAACAGGGGTGGGTTTGGCTACACCTTC	CASNRGGFGYTF
TRBJ1-2	.	TRBV2	.	TGTGCCAGCAGTGAGGTCGTGGCGGGTGGCTACACCTTC	CASSEVVAGGYTF